The 18 T cell receptor beta chains below come from one sample, sequenced in a study of T cells in Graves' hyperthyroidism and ophthalmopathy. Authors of the study amplified TCR beta CDR3 regions from RNA transcripts. Researchers ran a first-round RT-PCR on the TCR CDR3 using the HTBI primer set. TCRdb used MiXCR to reprocess the multiplex PCR reads, holding one entry per CDR3 protein. In the table there are approximately 530,000 distinct CDR3 sequences, approximately 16% of which are singletons. Source material: blood. These receptor sequences come from a woman between 18 and 29 years old with Graves' hyperthyroidism.

A few counts support this clonotype. The chain links TRBV18 to TRBJ2-3; a weak D match, TRBD2 (7 bases). Per the germline V gene, CDR1 is KGHSH and CDR2 is LQKENI. Trimming removed 0 bases at V and 4 bases at J, with 14 bases between. The length of the CDR3 is 16 residues. CDR3 loop: CASSPPRGASPDTQYF. The CDR3 DNA sequence: TGTGCCAGCTCACCACCCCGGGGGGCAAGTCCAGATACGCAGTATTTT.

The rearrangement joins TRBV9 to TRBJ2-1, with D perhaps TRBD2 (6 bases). Trimming took 2 bases from V and 0 from J, leaving 12 bases between them. The CDR3 is 16 amino acids. The germline CDR1 and CDR2 sequences are SGDLS and YYNGEE. This CDR3 reads CASSVVLAGSYNEQFF. The CDR3 DNA reads as TGTGCCAGCAGCGTGGTACTAGCCGGCTCCTACAATGAGCAGTTCTTC.

Only one count was recorded for this clonotype. A read error is possible here, since a much larger clone lies one base away. CDR3 nucleotides: TGCAGTGCTAGAGAGCCCCAGAGGCTAGCGGAGGATAATGTGCAGTTCTTC. It is translated as CSAREPQRLAEDNVQFF. This chain uses TRBV20-1 with TRBJ2-1; 7 bases are a match to TRBD2. This CDR3 has 17 residues. Germline V gene sequence: CDR1 DFQATT, CDR2 SNEGSKA (reference sequence).

The V and J genes are TRBV19 and TRBJ2-7; D ambiguous. V shed 7 bases and J shed 0 bases, with 13 bases lying between them. The germline CDR1 and CDR2 sequences are LNHDA and SQIVND (reference sequence). The CDR3 has 14 residues. CDR3 protein: CASMAGPSSYEQYF. The CDR3 region has the DNA TGTGCCAGTATGGCAGGACCTAGCTCCTACGAGCAGTACTTC. Based on the CDR3 plus reference TRBV19 and TRBJ2-7, the full variable domain is DGGITQSPKYLFRKEGQNVTLSCEQNLNHDAMYWYRQDPGQGLRLIYYSQIVNDFQKGDIAEGYSVSREKKESFPLTVTSAQKNPTAFYLCASMAGPSSYEQYFGPGTRLTVT.

This clonotype has at least ten counts. J is TRBJ2-1 and V is TRBV12-5; the D gene is possibly TRBD2 (5 bases). The CDR3 sequence is 12 residues long. Germline V gives CDR1 LGHNT, CDR2 FRNRAP. Between the trimmed V and J ends, which lost 4 bases and 4 bases, there was a span of 5 bases. The CDR3 loop reads CASGWEYNEQFF. Written as DNA, the CDR3 is TGTGCTAGTGGTTGGGAGTACAATGAGCAGTTCTTC.

This clonotype was observed at least ten times. The chain carries TRBV6-1 and TRBJ2-1; maybe TRBD2 (6 bases). Trimming shortened V by 5 bases and J by 12 bases, and 11 bases separated the two germline ends. The CDR3 length is 11 residues. Germline V gene data show CDR1 as MNHNS and CDR2 as SASEGT. CDR3 in amino acids: CASSSWGGQFF. The CDR3 region has the DNA TGTGCCAGCAGTTCATGGGGAGGGCAGTTCTTC.

The V call is TRBV14, the J call TRBJ2-1; TRBD2 aligns across 13 bases. Germline values: CDR1 SGHDN, CDR2 FVKESK. This CDR3 is 17 amino acids long. The trim removed 3 bases at V and 4 bases at J, leaving 6 bases unmatched. The CDR3 sequence: CASSHGTSGTLYNEQFF. Written as DNA, the CDR3 is TGTGCCAGCAGCCACGGGACTAGCGGGACCCTTTACAATGAGCAGTTCTTC.

This clonotype has ten or more counts. This sequence joins TRBV20-1 and TRBJ2-3; 13 bases map to TRBD2. Trimming took 5 bases from V and 0 from J; bases not matched to a gene: 11. Per the germline V gene, CDR1 is DFQATT and CDR2 is SNEGSKA (reference sequence). This CDR3 is built from 18 residues. The CDR3 loop reads CSAWLIGLAGVSTDTQYF. For the CDR3, the DNA is TGCAGTGCTTGGCTGATAGGACTAGCGGGAGTTAGCACAGATACGCAGTATTTT.

This clonotype was seen repeatedly, ten times or more. The chain links TRBV4-1 to TRBJ1-2, with D maybe TRBD1 (6 bases). The CDR3 is 15 amino acids. V shed 4 bases and J shed 5 bases, with 17 bases lying between them. Per the germline V gene, CDR1 is MGHRA and CDR2 is YSYEKL. The CDR3 region is CASSLTEGTPYGYTF. Written as DNA, the CDR3 is TGCGCCAGCAGCCTTACCGAGGGGACACCTTATGGCTACACCTTC.

This clonotype was observed at least ten times. The rearrangement uses TRBV20-1 and TRBJ1-2; D possibly corresponds to TRBD1 (5 bases). This CDR3 is built from 14 residues. CDR1 DFQATT and CDR2 SNEGSKA come from the germline V gene (reference sequence). V gave up 4 bases and J gave up 4 bases, with 16 bases separating them. The CDR3 reads CSAMTRDGSYGYTF. CDR3 in DNA: TGCAGTGCTATGACCCGGGACGGTTCCTATGGCTACACCTTC.

In its sample, this clonotype was seen many times. The chain links TRBV7-2 to TRBJ1-5; D remains unclear. Trimming took 1 base from V and 6 from J, leaving 7 bases between them. This CDR3 is 13 amino acids long. CDR1 and CDR2 from the germline V gene are SGHTA and FQGNSA. DNA for the CDR3: TGTGCCAGCAGCTTAGGGGTCGCTCAGCCCCAGCATTTT. Translation gives CASSLGVAQPQHF.

This clonotype was seen many times. The chain couples TRBV6-1 to TRBJ2-3, with 8 nucleotides matching TRBD2. CDR1 and CDR2 (germline): MNHNS, SASEGT. V lost 4 bases and J lost 2; bases outside the gene matches: 5. This CDR3 region has 15 residues. CDR3 sequence reads: CASSGSGMYTDTQYF. The CDR3 coding sequence is TGTGCCAGCAGTGGTAGCGGGATGTACACAGATACGCAGTATTTT.

This clonotype was counted many times. The rearrangement links TRBV10-2 to TRBJ2-3; TRBD2 agrees at 10 bases. Germline trimming cut 6 bases from V and 0 bases from J; bases unmatched to any gene: 9. The CDR3 contains 17 residues. From germline, CDR1 is WSHSY and CDR2 SAAADI. Here the CDR3 reads CASRPPTSGVSTDTQYF. In nucleotides, the CDR3 is TGCGCCAGCAGACCCCCTACTAGCGGGGTGAGCACAGATACGCAGTATTTT.

Comment on this clonotype: A single base separates this from a much larger clone, so it may be a read error. The V and J genes are TRBV11-2 and TRBJ1-1; a weak D match, TRBD1 (5 bases). The CDR3 runs to 15 residues. CDR1 SGHAT and CDR2 FQNNGV come from the germline V gene. The CDR3: CASSLGGGRSTEVFF. Written as DNA, the CDR3 is TGTGCCAGCAGCTTAGGGGGGGGTAGGAGCACTGAAGTTTTCTTT.

This clonotype was seen only a few times. The J gene is TRBJ2-5, the V gene TRBV20-1, with D hard to call. CDR3 length: 11 amino acids. Germline CDR1 DFQATT, CDR2 SNEGSKA (reference sequence). Between the trimmed V and J ends, which lost 2 bases and 5 bases, there was a span of 6 bases. Written as DNA, the CDR3 is TGCAGTGCTAGATTTTACGAGACCCAGTACTTC. It yields the protein CSARFYETQYF.

V usage is TRBV30 and J usage is TRBJ2-6; 7 bases map to TRBD1. The CDR3 extends over 17 amino acids. J lost 0 bases, V lost 2 bases, and 7 bases had no gene match. The germline gives CDR1 GTSNPN, CDR2 SVGIG (reference sequence). CDR3 bases: TGTGCCTGGAGTATAGGGGGCCTCGTCTCTGGGGCCAACGTCCTGACTTTC. It specifies CAWSIGGLVSGANVLTF.

Ten or more counts support this clonotype. V gene TRBV28 combines with J gene TRBJ1-1, with a weak D call TRBD1 (5 bases). CDR3 length: 12 residues. From germline, CDR1 is MDHEN and CDR2 SYDVKM. V lost 8 bases to trimming and J lost 4 bases, with 11 bases between them. CDR3 loop: CASRDSSTEAFF. In nucleotides, the CDR3 is TGTGCCAGCCGCGACAGCAGCACTGAAGCTTTCTTT. Using reference TRBV28 and TRBJ1-1 for the parts outside the CDR3, the full variable domain is DVKVTQSSRYLVKRTGEKVFLECVQDMDHENMFWYRQDPGLGLRLIYFSYDVKMKEKGDIPEGYSVSREKKERFSLILESASTNQTSMYLCASRDSSTEAFFGQGTRLTVV.

The rearrangement uses TRBV27 and TRBJ1-5; D call uncertain. The V gene's germline CDR1 is MNHEY and CDR2 SMNVEV (reference sequence). V was clipped by 1 base and J by 3 bases, with 13 bases between them. The CDR3 extends over 16 amino acids. The CDR3 DNA is TGTGCCAGCAGTTTATGGTTGCGCACGTTCAATCAGCCCCAGCATTTT. It specifies CASSLWLRTFNQPQHF.